Included here is one T cell receptor beta chain sequence, with context. Its antigen is unidentified. Trimming took off 7 bases at V and 6 bases at J, with 18 bases between the two ends. This CDR3 contains 14 residues. From RNA transcripts, TCR beta CDR3 regions were amplified. An initial round of RT-PCR targeting the TCR CDR3 relied on the HTBI primer set. TCRdb re-called the multiplex PCR reads with MiXCR, one entry per CDR3 protein. The sample contains some 440,000 distinct CDR3 sequences, less than 20% of which appear only once. The data were obtained in a study of T cells in Graves' hyperthyroidism and ophthalmopathy. Regarding the study as a whole: Onset of ophthalmopathy came a median 6.5 months after the model predicted it. Among clonotypes expanded in thyroid above 0.001, most were also found in blood.

The receptor was isolated from a woman aged 18-35 years with Graves' hyperthyroidism. The specimen was blood. The V call is TRBV12-3 or TRBV12-4, the J call TRBJ1-1; possibly TRBD1 for D (5 bases). CDR3 nucleotides: TGTGCCAGCACCCCGACAGCTGCGACTGCTGAAGCTTTCTTT. Its translation is CASTPTAATAEAFF.